This T cell receptor beta chain appears in the sequencing data of a study of blood T cell repertoires in COVID-19 (TCRdb year 2020). Broadly, across the study: Collaborator samples came from the United States, Italy and Spain and covered acute and convalescent phases of COVID-19. The material from the prospective study consisted of cDNA or gDNA derived from T cells, B-cell-depleted T cells, or PBMCs. Deeply sampled blood TCRbeta repertoires from subjects exposed to, actively infected with, or recovered from COVID-19 were included in the dataset. A freely available public database, intended as a resource for researchers studying the immune response to SARS-CoV-2, is where the repertoires were released. The samples were drawn from the first 160 participants of the ongoing ImmuneRACE study and from some 1,300 subjects provided by 6 global collaborators. The sample metadata nearly always contained a de-identified subject ID, COVID-19 status, age in years and sex. HLA class I and class II types, where available, came from metadata supplied by the sample provider rather than from assay-based typing.

TCRbeta CDR3 regions were amplified from genomic DNA by means of the immunoSEQ Assay, a bias-controlled multiplex PCR. For the original study's pipeline: The number of nucleated cells in each sample was estimated from the amplification of reference gene primers within the assay. To quantify the absolute abundance of each unique TCRbeta CDR3 rearrangement, sequence reads were collapsed and filtered. For each sample, productive Simpson clonality was calculated as the square root of Simpson's diversity index over productive rearrangements. Entries here come from immuneACCESS through TCRdb and include only in-frame sequences with V and J called. Some clones fail to appear in such tables; in the studies checked, an unresolved V gene covers under half of the shortfall, and the cause of the remainder is unknown. V, J and clone size are taken as reported in that table, and D and trimming were inferred from the DNA itself. The sample contains fewer than 250,000 clones, around 83% of them found a single time. The leading ten clones occupy about 3.3% of the sample.

In the prospective study, participants were roughly 18 to 95 years old, resided in around 25 geographic areas of the United States, and were enrolled through a virtual design. Cohort assignment in the prospective study relied on participant-reported clinical history from a screening survey and a study questionnaire. Exposed participants had been in contact, within 2 weeks of entering the study, with a person who had a PCR-confirmed or clinician-diagnosed case of COVID-19. In the prospective study, whole blood, serum and a nasopharyngeal or oropharyngeal swab were collected from each participant by mobile phlebotomists. Participants in the prospective study had the option to provide additional blood draws and questionnaires over an approximately 2-month period. Before DNA extraction, prospective study blood samples were shipped either frozen or at room temperature. The CDR3 covers 15 residues, taking in both the cysteine and the phenylalanine. Just CDR3 DNA is preserved here, 45 bases in frame from base 1. V lost 4 bases and J lost 2 bases, and the count of bases not matched to a germline gene is 7. CDR1 and CDR2 were assigned from the germline V gene as SGHTA and FQGNSA.

Points the paper makes about the study in general: How much clinical and demographic metadata was included differed by source and by participant, and the metadata was provided uncurated.

This clone was recorded only once. What this receptor recognizes is not known. The sample holds no much larger clone one base away, and base qualities are not on file. The V gene is TRBV7-2 and the J gene is TRBJ2-7, with TRBD2 identical over 8 junction bases. The TCR originated in a woman aged 30 to 39 who had been exposed to COVID-19. Source material: PBMCs or T cells enriched from blood (not recorded which). The DNA sequence is as follows: TGTGCCAGCAGCTATCGAGCGGGGGCTGCCTACGAGCAGTACTTC. Translated, this is CASSYRAGAAYEQYF.